The 29 T cell receptor beta chains below were found in one sample sequenced in a study of control samples from healthy donors and cancer patients. This table comes from immunoSEQ multiplex PCR, and its TCRdb copy is limited to in-frame clones, with some not included. This table has fewer than 60,000 clones, around 87% appearing once. Sequenced material: PBMCs. The receptors derive from a woman aged 55-70 years with lung cancer.

CDR3 sequence (DNA): TGCGCCAGCAGCTTGGCGGGACAGGGATGGGAGCAGTACTTC. It translates to CASSLAGQGWEQYF. The chain recombines TRBV5-1 with TRBJ2-7, with 9 positions matching TRBD1. Germline CDR1 is SGHRS and CDR2 is YFSETQ. V trimming: 0 bases; J trimming: 7 bases; junction bases outside the gene matches: 5. This CDR3 is 14 amino acids long.

This clone appeared once. This chain links TRBV11-2 with TRBJ1-3, with no clear D. Looked up from germline, CDR1 is SGHAT and CDR2 is FQNNGV. Trimming removed 3 bases at V and 0 bases at J, with 6 bases between. The CDR3 contains 14 residues. The DNA of the CDR3 is TGTGCCAGCAGCTTCCAGGTCTCTGGAAACACCATATATTTT. Encoded protein: CASSFQVSGNTIYF.

In DNA, the CDR3 is TGTGCCAGCAGCGTTGGGACAGGGTATGGCGGGGAGCTGTTTTTT. Its protein product is CASSVGTGYGGELFF. The chain carries TRBV7-2 and TRBJ2-2; TRBD1 agrees at 9 bases. V was clipped by 5 bases and J by 7 bases; unmatched bases: 8. From germline, CDR1 is SGHTA and CDR2 FQGNSA. The CDR3 is 15 residues long.

In DNA form, the CDR3 reads TGTGCCAGCGTCATGTCCCCGGACTCCTACGAGCAGTACTTC. The encoded protein is CASVMSPDSYEQYF. The genes are TRBV6-5 and TRBJ2-7, with D unclear. CDR1 MNHEY and CDR2 SVGAGI come from the germline V gene. CDR3 length: 14 amino acids. Trimming stripped 8 bases from V and 0 bases from J, with 14 bases between.

The chain has TRBV29-1 and TRBJ1-2; 7 bases agree with TRBD1. The CDR3 sequence is 15 residues long. Germline V lookup: CDR1 SQVTM, CDR2 ANQGSEA. The V and J ends lost 5 bases and 3 bases, in that order; junction bases with no gene match: 12. The CDR3 loop is CSVPPSTGMDYGYTF. DNA of the CDR3: TGCAGCGTTCCTCCTTCGACAGGGATGGACTATGGCTACACCTTC.

The V call is TRBV11-2, the J call TRBJ1-1; D gene unclear. Germline V lookup: CDR1 SGHAT, CDR2 FQNNGV. The length of the CDR3 is 14 residues. The V end was cut by 0 bases, the J end by 4 bases, with 9 bases between. The CDR3 DNA sequence: TGTGCCAGCAGCTTAGATAGATGGGGCACTGAAGCTTTCTTT. It is translated as CASSLDRWGTEAFF. The whole variable domain, remainder taken from reference TRBV11-2 and TRBJ1-1, is EAGVAQSPRYKIIEKRQSVAFWCNPISGHATLYWYQQILGQGPKLLIQFQNNGVVDDSQLPKDRFSAERLKGVDSTLKIQPAKLEDSAVYLCASSLDRWGTEAFFGQGTRLTVV.

The rearrangement uses TRBV5-6 and TRBJ2-7; 9 positions agree with TRBD2. This CDR3 is built from 15 residues. V shed 4 bases, J shed 1 base, and the junction held 6 bases outside the gene matches. Germline V gives CDR1 SGHDT, CDR2 YYEEEE. CDR3 nucleotides: TGTGCCAGCAGCCACCAAGGACTAGCGTCCTACGAGCAGTACTTC. Amino acid sequence: CASSHQGLASYEQYF. Variable domain in full (rest from reference TRBV5-6 and TRBJ2-7): DAGVTQSPTHLIKTRGQQVTLRCSPKSGHDTVSWYQQALGQGPQFIFQYYEEEERQRGNFPDRFSGHQFPNYSSELNVNALLLGDSALYLCASSHQGLASYEQYFGPGTRLTVT.

This clone was seen only once. The chain has TRBV10-3 and TRBJ2-7; D gene unclear. Germline assignment: CDR1 ENHRY and CDR2 SYGVKD. This CDR3 has 12 amino acids. Trimming shortened V by 8 bases and J by 4 bases, and 12 bases separated the two germline ends. CDR3 sequence reads: CAISPKSYEQYF. DNA for the CDR3: TGTGCCATCTCTCCCAAGAGTTACGAGCAGTACTTC.

The gene calls are TRBV5-1 and TRBJ2-2; 9 bases are a match to TRBD1. CDR3 length: 16 amino acids. Germline trimming cut 4 bases from V and 4 bases from J; bases unmatched to any gene: 8. The V gene's germline CDR1 is SGHRS and CDR2 YFSETQ. For the CDR3, the DNA is TGCGCCAGCAGCCCTGGACAGGGGACGATCACCGGGGAGCTGTTTTTT. Its translation: CASSPGQGTITGELFF.

The rearrangement joins TRBV6-5 to TRBJ1-1; 11 bases are shared with TRBD1. This CDR3 spans 14 amino acids. Germline CDR1 reads MNHEY; CDR2 reads SVGAGI. Trimming at V came to 10 bases and at J to 7 bases, leaving 11 bases not matched to a gene. CDR3 sequence reads: CATLVGTGGLEAFF. DNA for the CDR3: TGTGCCACCCTGGTGGGGACAGGGGGACTTGAAGCTTTCTTT.

The chain uses TRBV24-1 and TRBJ2-7; TRBD1 matches 9 bases. J lost 2 bases, V lost 4 bases, and 5 bases had no gene match. Germline V gene sequence: CDR1 KGHDR, CDR2 SFDVKD. The CDR3 is 15 residues long. This chain's CDR3 is CATSDPGQGTYEQYF. CDR3 bases: TGTGCCACCAGTGACCCGGGACAGGGAACCTACGAGCAGTACTTC.

This rearrangement joins TRBV7-8 to TRBJ1-1; no clear D. Trimming cost V 5 bases and J 5 bases, with 12 bases left between them. The germline V gene encodes CDR1 SGHVS and CDR2 FQNEAQ. This CDR3 is built from 13 residues. CDR3 DNA sequence: TGTGCCAGCAGCCGATACGGCGAGACTGAAGCTTTCTTT. It specifies CASSRYGETEAFF.

The chain has TRBV29-1 and TRBJ1-2; D remains ambiguous. Germline lookup yields CDR1 SQVTM and CDR2 ANQGSEA. Trimming stripped 4 bases from V and 4 bases from J, with 13 bases between. The CDR3 consists of 13 residues. The CDR3 DNA reads as TGCAGCGTTGTAGAGGAGTCTTTCTATGGCTACACCTTC. Translation: CSVVEESFYGYTF.

The chain joins TRBV3-1 (or the pseudogene TRBV3-2) to TRBJ2-3, with D unclear. The CDR3 is 17 amino acids. Between the trimmed V and J ends, which lost 1 base and 2 bases, there was a span of 16 bases. Per the germline V gene, CDR1 is LGHDT and CDR2 is YNNKEL (reference sequence). The CDR3 DNA reads as TGTGCCAGCAGCCAAGTCCCGGACGGCTCCTTCACAGATACGCAGTATTTT. Protein product: CASSQVPDGSFTDTQYF.

The chain links TRBV5-1 to TRBJ2-3, with D perhaps matching TRBD1 (8 bases). The CDR3 spans 15 residues. CDR1 is SGHRS and CDR2 is YFSETQ in the germline V gene. V lost 6 bases to trimming and J lost 4 bases, with 18 bases between them. The DNA of the CDR3 is TGCGCCAGCACCCCCGACAGGGGAGGGCCAGATACGCAGTATTTT. It codes for CASTPDRGGPDTQYF.

This clone was observed a single time. The genes are TRBV2 and TRBJ2-7, with TRBD2 matching over 8 bases. With 11 bases clipped from V and 4 bases from J, the junction kept 10 bases outside the gene matches. The germline V gene encodes CDR1 SNHLY and CDR2 FYNNEI. The CDR3 contains 13 residues. In nucleotides, the CDR3 is TGTGCCTCTTGGGGGGCTAGCGGGTACGAGCAGTACTTC. Translation: CASWGASGYEQYF.

The V call is TRBV5-1, the J call TRBJ2-5; D ambiguous. The CDR3 is 14 residues long. Looked up from germline, CDR1 is SGHRS and CDR2 is YFSETQ. Trimming pared 2 bases from V and 5 bases from J, leaving 13 bases between. This CDR3 reads CASSFADTGETQYF. The CDR3, as DNA: TGCGCCAGCAGCTTCGCGGATACCGGGGAGACCCAGTACTTC.

This chain uses TRBV3-1 (or the pseudogene TRBV3-2) with TRBJ2-1; 11 nucleotides line up with TRBD2. From germline, CDR1 is LGHDT and CDR2 YNNKEL (reference sequence). This CDR3 region has 17 residues. J was trimmed by 0 bases and V by 4 bases; bases with no gene match: 5. The CDR3 nucleotides are TGTGCCAGCAGCCCCCGACTAGCGGGGAGCTCCTACAATGAGCAGTTCTTC. Encoded protein: CASSPRLAGSSYNEQFF.

The CDR3 sequence: CAGSWKEYTEAFF. As DNA, the CDR3 is TGTGCCGGCTCCTGGAAAGAGTACACTGAAGCTTTCTTT. The chain carries TRBV6-5 and TRBJ1-1, with D hard to call. CDR1 is MNHEY, CDR2 SVGAGI, per germline. The length of the CDR3 is 13 residues. Trimming removed 11 bases from V and 3 bases from J, with 16 bases in between.

In its sample, this clone was seen once. This rearrangement joins TRBV2 to TRBJ2-7, with 9 bases identical to TRBD2. CDR1 is SNHLY and CDR2 is FYNNEI in the germline V gene. With V trimmed by 6 bases and J by 3 bases, 9 bases remained unmatched. This CDR3 has 15 amino acids. The CDR3 DNA reads as TGTGCCAGCAGCACGAGGACTAGCGCCAACTACGAGCAGTACTTC. As protein: CASSTRTSANYEQYF.

The chain joins TRBV19 to TRBJ1-5, with D maybe TRBD1 (5 bases). The germline V gene encodes CDR1 LNHDA and CDR2 SQIVND (reference sequence). The CDR3 length is 15 residues. V was cut by 3 bases and J by 2 bases, with 11 bases left in between. In DNA form, the CDR3 reads TGTGCCAGTAGTATCCGGGGGTCTGGCAATCAGCCCCAGCATTTT. Translating gives CASSIRGSGNQPQHF.

This clone was seen a single time. The chain joins TRBV6-5 to TRBJ2-1; 7 nucleotides line up with TRBD1. The CDR3 has 13 amino acids. V was clipped by 9 bases and J by 8 bases; unmatched bases: 10. Germline lookup yields CDR1 MNHEY and CDR2 SVGAGI. Here the CDR3 reads CASTRGHSDEQFF. Written as DNA, the CDR3 is TGTGCCAGTACGAGGGGGCACTCAGATGAGCAGTTCTTC.

The gene calls are TRBV18 and TRBJ1-5; TRBD1 aligns across 8 bases. The CDR3 totals 13 residues. V was pared by 9 bases and J by 2 bases, with 3 bases of the junction left unmatched. Germline V gene sequence: CDR1 KGHSH, CDR2 LQKENI. The CDR3 DNA reads as TGTGCCAGAGGACAGGGCTGCAATCAGCCCCAGCATTTT. It specifies CARGQGCNQPQHF. Full variable domain (remainder filled in from reference TRBV18 and TRBJ1-5): NAGVMQNPRHLVRRRGQEARLRCSPMKGHSHVYWYRQLPEEGLKFMVYLQKENIIDESGMPKERFSAEFPKEGPSILRIQQVVRGDSAAYFCARGQGCNQPQHFGDGTRLSIL.

CDR3 nucleotide sequence: TGCGCCAGCAGCTCCGCGACAGCTAACTATGGCTACACCTTC. Protein product: CASSSATANYGYTF. This chain joins TRBV5-1 and TRBJ1-2; a possible D gene is TRBD1 (5 bases). CDR1 SGHRS and CDR2 YFSETQ come from the germline V gene. CDR3 length equals 14 residues. With 3 bases removed from V and 0 bases from J, the gap between germline ends came to 9 bases. Using reference TRBV5-1 and TRBJ1-2 for the parts outside the CDR3, the full variable domain is KAGVTQTPRYLIKTRGQQVTLSCSPISGHRSVSWYQQTPGQGLQFLFEYFSETQRNKGNFPGRFSGRQFSNSRSEMNVSTLELGDSALYLCASSSATANYGYTFGSGTRLTVV.

Of note for this clone: This specimen includes other DNA sequences encoding the same CDR3. The chain carries TRBV28 and TRBJ1-1; D is ambiguous. The V and J ends lost 4 bases and 3 bases respectively, with 3 bases between them. The CDR3 extends over 11 amino acids. CDR1 is MDHEN and CDR2 is SYDVKM in the germline V gene. The CDR3 nucleotides are TGTGCCAGCAGTTCTTACACTGAAGCTTTCTTT. Translation: CASSSYTEAFF. Full variable domain (outside the CDR3, taken from reference TRBV28 and TRBJ1-1): DVKVTQSSRYLVKRTGEKVFLECVQDMDHENMFWYRQDPGLGLRLIYFSYDVKMKEKGDIPEGYSVSREKKERFSLILESASTNQTSMYLCASSSYTEAFFGQGTRLTVV.

This sequence joins TRBV2 and TRBJ2-7, with D possibly being TRBD2 (5 bases). Trimming stripped 6 bases from V and 7 bases from J, with 13 bases between. CDR1 is SNHLY, CDR2 FYNNEI, per germline. This CDR3 contains 12 residues. CDR3 in DNA: TGTGCCAGCAGGGACTTTTCGGGGGAGCAGTACTTC. Protein: CASRDFSGEQYF.

This clone showed up just once. The chain employs TRBV9 and TRBJ2-5, with D perhaps TRBD1 (5 bases). V lost 0 bases to trimming and J lost 3 bases, with 15 bases between them. CDR1 and CDR2 (germline): SGDLS, YYNGEE. This CDR3 contains 16 residues. CDR3 protein: CASSVEAGLKEETQYF. The CDR3 bases are TGTGCCAGCAGCGTAGAGGCAGGGTTAAAGGAAGAGACCCAGTACTTC.

Only one count was recorded for this clone. The chain links TRBV2 to TRBJ1-4; D unclear. The CDR3 length is 13 residues. The V gene's germline CDR1 is SNHLY and CDR2 FYNNEI. Trimming pared 11 bases from V and 0 bases from J, leaving 10 bases between. The CDR3 region has the DNA TGTGCCGTAAACTTTGCAACTAATGAAAAACTGTTTTTT. Its translation is CAVNFATNEKLFF.

The V gene is TRBV14, the J gene TRBJ1-1; TRBD1 is a possible D gene (6 bases). The germline V gene encodes CDR1 SGHDN and CDR2 FVKESK. The CDR3 runs 13 residues. Trimming removed 6 bases at V and 6 bases at J, with 14 bases between. The CDR3 coding sequence is TGTGCCAGCAGTCTACAGGGCCGATCTGAAGCTTTCTTT. Its protein is CASSLQGRSEAFF.